The sequence of this TCR beta chain was determined in a study of OX40 agonist ivuxolimab in advanced cancers. Study overall: Patients in the trial were receiving intravenous ivuxolimab every 2 weeks, at doses of 0.01 to 10 mg/kg. Participants could have had prior anti-PD-1, anti-PD-L1 or anti-CTLA-4 therapy, and approximately 37% had some.

On this clone: Antigen unknown.

Generated by immunoSEQ multiplex PCR, the TCRdb table keeps only in-frame clones and is missing some. This table holds 70,000 or so clones, about 89% found once. Whole-study findings and limits: Clonal expansion was seen in CD4+ and CD8+ blood T cells by week 6 at 0.1 to 3.0 mg/kg. What antigens the expanded peripheral T cells recognized was never established.

V was pared by 4 bases and J by 7 bases, with 10 bases of the junction left unmatched. The CDR3 is made up of 15 amino acids. Germline V CDR1 and CDR2: GTSNPN, SVGIG (reference sequence). The V and J genes are TRBV30 and TRBJ1-6; 7 bases align to TRBD1. The starting material was CD4+ or CD8+ T cells sorted from blood, obtained in a trial of the OX40 agonist ivuxolimab. The clonotype was recovered from an adult with an advanced solid tumor such as melanoma, head and neck, liver or kidney cancer. The CDR3 loop reads CAWNRQGVGNSPLHF. In DNA, the CDR3 is TGTGCCTGGAATCGACAGGGCGTAGGGAATTCACCCCTCCACTTT.